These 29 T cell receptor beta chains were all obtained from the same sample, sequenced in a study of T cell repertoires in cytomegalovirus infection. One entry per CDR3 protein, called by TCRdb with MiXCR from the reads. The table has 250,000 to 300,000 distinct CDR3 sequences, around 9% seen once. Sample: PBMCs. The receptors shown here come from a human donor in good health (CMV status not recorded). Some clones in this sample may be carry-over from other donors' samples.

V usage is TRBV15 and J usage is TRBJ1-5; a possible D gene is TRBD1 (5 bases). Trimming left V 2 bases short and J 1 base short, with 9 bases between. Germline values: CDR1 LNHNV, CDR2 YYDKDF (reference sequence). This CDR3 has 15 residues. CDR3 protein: CATSRQGSSNQPQHF. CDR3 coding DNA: TGTGCCACCAGCAGACAGGGCAGCAGCAATCAGCCCCAGCATTTT.

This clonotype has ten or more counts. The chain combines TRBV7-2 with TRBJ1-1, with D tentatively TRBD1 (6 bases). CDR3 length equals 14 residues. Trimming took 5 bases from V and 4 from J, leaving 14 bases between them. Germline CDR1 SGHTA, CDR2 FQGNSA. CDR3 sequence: CASSTQGIGTEAFF. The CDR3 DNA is TGTGCCAGCAGCACGCAGGGGATAGGCACTGAAGCTTTCTTT.

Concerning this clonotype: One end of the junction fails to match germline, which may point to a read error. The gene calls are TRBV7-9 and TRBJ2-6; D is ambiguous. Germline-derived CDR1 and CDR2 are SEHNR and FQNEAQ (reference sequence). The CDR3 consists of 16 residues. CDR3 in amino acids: CASSLGLSSGANVLTF. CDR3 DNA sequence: TGTGCCAGCAGTTTAGGCCTGAGCTCTGGGGCCAACGTCCTGACTTTC.

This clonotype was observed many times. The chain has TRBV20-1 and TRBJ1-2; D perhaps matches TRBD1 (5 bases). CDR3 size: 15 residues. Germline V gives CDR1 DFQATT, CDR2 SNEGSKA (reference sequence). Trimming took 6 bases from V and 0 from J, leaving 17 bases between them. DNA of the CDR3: TGCAGTGCCCCCAGGGTGGAGAGTACTAACTATGGCTACACCTTC. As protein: CSAPRVESTNYGYTF.

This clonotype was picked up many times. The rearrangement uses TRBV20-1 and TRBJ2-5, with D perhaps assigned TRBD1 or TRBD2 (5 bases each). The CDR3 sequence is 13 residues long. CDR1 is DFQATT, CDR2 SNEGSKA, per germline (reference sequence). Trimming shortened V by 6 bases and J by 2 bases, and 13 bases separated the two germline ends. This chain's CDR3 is CSAGRDPQETQYF. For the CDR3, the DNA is TGCAGTGCCGGCCGGGACCCTCAAGAGACCCAGTACTTC.

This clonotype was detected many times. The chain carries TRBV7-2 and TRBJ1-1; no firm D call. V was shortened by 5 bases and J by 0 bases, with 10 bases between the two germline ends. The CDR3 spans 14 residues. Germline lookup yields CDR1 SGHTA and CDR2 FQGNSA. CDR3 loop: CASSLSSLNTEAFF. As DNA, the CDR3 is TGTGCCAGCAGCCTTTCCTCTCTGAACACTGAAGCTTTCTTT. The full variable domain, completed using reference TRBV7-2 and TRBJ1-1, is GAGVSQSPSNKVTEKGKDVELRCDPISGHTALYWYRQSLGQGLEFLIYFQGNSAPDKSGLPSDRFSAERTGGSVSTLTIQRTQQEDSAVYLCASSLSSLNTEAFFGQGTRLTVV.

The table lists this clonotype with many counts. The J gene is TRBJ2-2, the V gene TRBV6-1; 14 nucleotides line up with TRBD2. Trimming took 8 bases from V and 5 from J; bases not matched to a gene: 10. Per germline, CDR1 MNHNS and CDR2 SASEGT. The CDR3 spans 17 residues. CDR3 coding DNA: TGTGCCAGCTATGGACTAGCGGGAGGCGGAAGGACCGGGGAGCTGTTTTTT. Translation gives CASYGLAGGGRTGELFF.

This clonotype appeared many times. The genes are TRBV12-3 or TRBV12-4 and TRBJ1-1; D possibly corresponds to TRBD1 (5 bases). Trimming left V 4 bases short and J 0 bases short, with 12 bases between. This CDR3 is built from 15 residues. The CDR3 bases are TGTGCCAGCAGTTCCTCCAGGGAGATGAACACTGAAGCTTTCTTT. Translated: CASSSSREMNTEAFF.

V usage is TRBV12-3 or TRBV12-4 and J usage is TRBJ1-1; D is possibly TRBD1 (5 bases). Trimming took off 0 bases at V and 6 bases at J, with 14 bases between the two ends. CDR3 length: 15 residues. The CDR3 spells CASSLAIPGYAEAFF. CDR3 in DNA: TGTGCCAGCAGTTTAGCCATTCCAGGGTACGCTGAAGCTTTCTTT.

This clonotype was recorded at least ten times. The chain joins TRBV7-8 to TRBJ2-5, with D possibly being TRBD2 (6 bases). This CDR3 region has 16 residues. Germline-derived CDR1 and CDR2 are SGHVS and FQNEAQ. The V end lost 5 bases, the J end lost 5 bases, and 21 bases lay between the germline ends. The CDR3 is CASSPGGGSVGETQYF. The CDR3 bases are TGTGCCAGCAGCCCCGGTGGGGGGTCGGTTGGGGAGACCCAGTACTTC.

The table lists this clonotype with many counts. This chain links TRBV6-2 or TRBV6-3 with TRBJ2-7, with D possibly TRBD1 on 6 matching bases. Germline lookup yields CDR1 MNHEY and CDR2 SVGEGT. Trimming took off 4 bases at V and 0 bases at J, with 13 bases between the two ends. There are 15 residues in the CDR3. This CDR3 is CASSSRQANSYEQYF. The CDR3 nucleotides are TGTGCCAGCAGTTCCCGACAGGCGAACTCCTACGAGCAGTACTTC.

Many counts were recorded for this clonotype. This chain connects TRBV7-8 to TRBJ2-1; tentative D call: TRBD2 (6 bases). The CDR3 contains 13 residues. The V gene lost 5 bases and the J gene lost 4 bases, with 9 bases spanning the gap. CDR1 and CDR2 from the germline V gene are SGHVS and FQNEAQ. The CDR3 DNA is TGTGCCAGCAGCCGGGGGAGATACAATGAGCAGTTCTTC. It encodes CASSRGRYNEQFF.

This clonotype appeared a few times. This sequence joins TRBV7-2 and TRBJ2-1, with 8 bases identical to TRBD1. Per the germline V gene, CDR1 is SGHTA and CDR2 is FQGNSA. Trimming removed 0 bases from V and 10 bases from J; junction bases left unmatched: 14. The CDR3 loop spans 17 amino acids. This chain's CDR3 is CASSLAGTGGGWGEQFF. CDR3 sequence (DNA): TGTGCCAGCAGCTTAGCGGGAACAGGGGGTGGGTGGGGGGAGCAGTTCTTC.

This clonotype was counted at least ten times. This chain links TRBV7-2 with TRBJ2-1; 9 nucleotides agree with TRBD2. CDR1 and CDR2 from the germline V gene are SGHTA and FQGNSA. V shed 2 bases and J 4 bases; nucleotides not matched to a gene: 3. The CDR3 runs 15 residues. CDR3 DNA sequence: TGTGCCAGCAGCTTAAGCGGGGGGACATACAATGAGCAGTTCTTC. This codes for CASSLSGGTYNEQFF.

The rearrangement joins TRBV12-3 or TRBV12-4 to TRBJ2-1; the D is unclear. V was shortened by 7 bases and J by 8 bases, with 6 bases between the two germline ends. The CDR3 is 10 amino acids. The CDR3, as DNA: TGTGCCAGCAAGAGATATGAGCAGTTCTTC. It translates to CASKRYEQFF.

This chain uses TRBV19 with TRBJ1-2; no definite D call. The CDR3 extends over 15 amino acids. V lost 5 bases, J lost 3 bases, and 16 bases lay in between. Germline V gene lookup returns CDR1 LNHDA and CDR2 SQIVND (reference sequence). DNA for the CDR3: TGTGCCAGTAGTCCCCGGGGTAGGACGGACTATGGCTACACCTTC. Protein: CASSPRGRTDYGYTF.

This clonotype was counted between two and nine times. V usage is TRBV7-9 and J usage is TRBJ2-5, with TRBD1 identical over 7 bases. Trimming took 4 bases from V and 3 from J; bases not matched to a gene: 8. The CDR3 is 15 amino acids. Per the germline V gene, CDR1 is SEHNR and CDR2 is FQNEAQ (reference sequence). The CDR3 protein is CASSSLGQGEETQYF. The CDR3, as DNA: TGTGCCAGCAGCTCCCTCGGGCAGGGGGAAGAGACCCAGTACTTC.

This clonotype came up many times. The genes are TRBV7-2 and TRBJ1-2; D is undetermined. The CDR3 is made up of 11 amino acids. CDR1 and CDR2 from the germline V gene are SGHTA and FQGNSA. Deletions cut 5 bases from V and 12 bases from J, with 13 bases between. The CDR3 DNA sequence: TGTGCCAGCAGCCCCACACGGCTACACACCTTC. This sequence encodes CASSPTRLHTF.

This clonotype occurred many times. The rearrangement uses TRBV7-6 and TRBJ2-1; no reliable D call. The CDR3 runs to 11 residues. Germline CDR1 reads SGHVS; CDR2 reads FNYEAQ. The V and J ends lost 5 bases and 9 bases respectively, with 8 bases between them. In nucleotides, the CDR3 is TGTGCCAGCAGCACGGAGACTGAGCAGTTCTTC. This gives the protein CASSTETEQFF.

The CDR3: CASSHPGTANTEAFF. The CDR3 coding sequence is TGTGCCAGCAGTCACCCAGGGACGGCGAACACTGAAGCTTTCTTT. The V call is TRBV2, the J call TRBJ1-1, with D perhaps matching TRBD1 (5 bases). The CDR3 has 15 amino acids. Trimming stripped 5 bases from V and 1 base from J, with 14 bases between. Germline CDR1 is SNHLY and CDR2 is FYNNEI.

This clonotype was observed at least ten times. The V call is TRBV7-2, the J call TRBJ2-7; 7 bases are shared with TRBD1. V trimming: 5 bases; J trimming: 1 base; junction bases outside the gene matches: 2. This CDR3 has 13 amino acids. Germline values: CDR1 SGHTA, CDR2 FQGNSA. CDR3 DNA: TGTGCCAGCAGCACGGGACAGTCCTACGAGCAGTACTTC. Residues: CASSTGQSYEQYF.

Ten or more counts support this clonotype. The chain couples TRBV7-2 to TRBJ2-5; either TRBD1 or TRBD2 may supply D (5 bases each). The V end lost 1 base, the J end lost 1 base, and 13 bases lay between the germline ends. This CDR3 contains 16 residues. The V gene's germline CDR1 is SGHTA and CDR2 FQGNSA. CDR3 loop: CASSLVGTYFQETQYF. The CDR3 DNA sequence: TGTGCCAGCAGCTTAGTCGGGACGTATTTCCAAGAGACCCAGTACTTC.

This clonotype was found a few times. The CDR3 here is CASSTQGPSYEQYF. The CDR3 nucleotides read TGTGCCAGCAGCACACAGGGGCCCTCCTACGAGCAGTACTTC. This chain links TRBV7-8 with TRBJ2-7, with 7 bases identical to TRBD1. The CDR3 runs 14 residues. Germline CDR1 and CDR2: SGHVS and FQNEAQ. V dropped 5 bases and J dropped 0; count of bases not matched to a gene: 4.

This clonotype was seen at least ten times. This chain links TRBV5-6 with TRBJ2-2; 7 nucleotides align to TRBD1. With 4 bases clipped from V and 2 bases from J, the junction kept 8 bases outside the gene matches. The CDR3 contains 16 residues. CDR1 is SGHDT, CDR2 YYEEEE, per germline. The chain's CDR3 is CASSQTGTQNTGELFF. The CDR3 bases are TGTGCCAGCAGCCAGACAGGGACACAAAACACCGGGGAGCTGTTTTTT.

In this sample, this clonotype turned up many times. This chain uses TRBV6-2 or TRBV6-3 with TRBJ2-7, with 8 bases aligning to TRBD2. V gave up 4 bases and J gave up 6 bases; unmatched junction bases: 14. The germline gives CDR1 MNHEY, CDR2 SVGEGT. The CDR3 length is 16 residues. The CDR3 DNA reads TGTGCCAGCAGTTTCGCGGGAGGACTGTCACCCGGCGAGCAGTACTTC. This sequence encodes CASSFAGGLSPGEQYF.

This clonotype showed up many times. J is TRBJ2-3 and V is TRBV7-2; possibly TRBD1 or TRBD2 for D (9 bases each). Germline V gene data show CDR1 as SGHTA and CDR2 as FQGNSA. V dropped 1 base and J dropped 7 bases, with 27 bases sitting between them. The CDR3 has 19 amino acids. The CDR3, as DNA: TGTGCCAGCAGCTTAGGGACAGGGGATATGCGGGGGGGCGCTAATACGCAGTATTTT. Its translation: CASSLGTGDMRGGANTQYF. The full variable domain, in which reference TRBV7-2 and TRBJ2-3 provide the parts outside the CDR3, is GAGVSQSPSNKVTEKGKDVELRCDPISGHTALYWYRQSLGQGLEFLIYFQGNSAPDKSGLPSDRFSAERTGGSVSTLTIQRTQQEDSAVYLCASSLGTGDMRGGANTQYFGPGTRLTVL.

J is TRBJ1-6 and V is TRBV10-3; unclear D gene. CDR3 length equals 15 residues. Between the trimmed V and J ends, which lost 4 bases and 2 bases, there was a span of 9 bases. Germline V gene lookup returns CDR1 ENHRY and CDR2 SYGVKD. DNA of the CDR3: TGTGCCATCAGTGCCAGGACGGCCTATAATTCACCCCTCCACTTT. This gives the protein CAISARTAYNSPLHF.

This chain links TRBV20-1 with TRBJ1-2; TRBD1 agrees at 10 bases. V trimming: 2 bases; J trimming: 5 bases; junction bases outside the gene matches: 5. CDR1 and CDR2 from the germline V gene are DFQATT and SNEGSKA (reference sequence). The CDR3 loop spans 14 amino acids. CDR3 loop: CSARPGGQGYGYTF. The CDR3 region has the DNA TGCAGTGCTAGACCCGGGGGACAGGGGTATGGCTACACCTTC.

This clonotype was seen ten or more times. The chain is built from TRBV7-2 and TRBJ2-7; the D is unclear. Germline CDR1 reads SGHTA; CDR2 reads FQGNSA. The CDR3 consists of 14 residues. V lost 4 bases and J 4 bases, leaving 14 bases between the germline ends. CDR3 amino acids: CASSSSSDTYEQYF. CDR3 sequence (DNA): TGTGCCAGCAGCTCCTCAAGCGACACGTACGAGCAGTACTTC.